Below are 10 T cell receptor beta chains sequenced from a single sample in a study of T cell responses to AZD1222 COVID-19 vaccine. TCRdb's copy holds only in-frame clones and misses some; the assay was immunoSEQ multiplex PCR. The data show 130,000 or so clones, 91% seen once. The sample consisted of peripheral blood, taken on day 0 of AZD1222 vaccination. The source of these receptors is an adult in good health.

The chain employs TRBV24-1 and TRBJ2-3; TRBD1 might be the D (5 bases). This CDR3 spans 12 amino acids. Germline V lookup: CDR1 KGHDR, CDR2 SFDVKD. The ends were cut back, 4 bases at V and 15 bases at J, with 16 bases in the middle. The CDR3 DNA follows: TGTGCCACCAGTGACCAATGGACATTCTACTATTTT. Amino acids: CATSDQWTFYYF.

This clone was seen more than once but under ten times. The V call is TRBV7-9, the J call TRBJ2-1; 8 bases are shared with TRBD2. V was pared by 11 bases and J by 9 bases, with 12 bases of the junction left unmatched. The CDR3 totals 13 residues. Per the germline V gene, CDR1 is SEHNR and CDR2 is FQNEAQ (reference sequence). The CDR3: CAGGREAASEQFF. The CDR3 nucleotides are TGTGCCGGAGGGCGGGAGGCCGCCTCTGAGCAGTTCTTC.

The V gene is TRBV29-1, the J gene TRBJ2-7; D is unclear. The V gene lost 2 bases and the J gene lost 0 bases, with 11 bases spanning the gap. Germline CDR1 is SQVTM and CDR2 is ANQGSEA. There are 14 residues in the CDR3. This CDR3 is CSVELDSRSYEQYF. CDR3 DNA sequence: TGCAGCGTTGAACTGGATAGTCGCTCCTACGAGCAGTACTTC.

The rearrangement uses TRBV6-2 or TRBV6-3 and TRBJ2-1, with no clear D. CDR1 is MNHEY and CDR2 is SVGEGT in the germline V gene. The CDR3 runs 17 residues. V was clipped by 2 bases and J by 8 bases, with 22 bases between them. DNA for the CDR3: TGTGCCAGCAGTTACCCTGGAAGAGGCAAGTCACCGCATGAGCAGTTCTTC. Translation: CASSYPGRGKSPHEQFF.

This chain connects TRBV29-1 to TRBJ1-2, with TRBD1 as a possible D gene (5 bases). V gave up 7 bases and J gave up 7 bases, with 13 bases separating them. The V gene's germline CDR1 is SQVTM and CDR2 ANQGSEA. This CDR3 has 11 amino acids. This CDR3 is CSGRPQGGYTF. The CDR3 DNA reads TGCAGCGGACGTCCCCAGGGTGGCTACACCTTC. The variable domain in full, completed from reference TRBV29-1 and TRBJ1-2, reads SAVISQKPSRDICQRGTSLTIQCQVDSQVTMMFWYRQQPGQSLTLIATANQGSEATYESGFVIDKFPISRPNLTFSTLTVSNMSPEDSSIYLCSGRPQGGYTFGSGTRLTVV.

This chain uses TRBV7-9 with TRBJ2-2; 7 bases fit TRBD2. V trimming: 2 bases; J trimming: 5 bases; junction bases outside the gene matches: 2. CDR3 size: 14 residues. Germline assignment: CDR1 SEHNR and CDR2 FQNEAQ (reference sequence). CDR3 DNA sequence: TGTGCCAGCAGCTTACTGGGGGGGACCGGGGAGCTGTTTTTT. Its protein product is CASSLLGGTGELFF. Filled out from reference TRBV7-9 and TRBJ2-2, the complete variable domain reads DTGVSQNPRHKITKRGQNVTFRCDPISEHNRLYWYRQTLGQGPEFLTYFQNEAQLEKSRLLSDRFSAERPKGSFSTLEIQRTEQGDSAMYLCASSLLGGTGELFFGEGSRLTVL.

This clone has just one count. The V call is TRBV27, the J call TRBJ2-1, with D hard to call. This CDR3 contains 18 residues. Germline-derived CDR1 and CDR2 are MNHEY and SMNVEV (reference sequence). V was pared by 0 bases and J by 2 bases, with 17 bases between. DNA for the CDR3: TGTGCCAGCAGTTTATCTCTTGGAATCGGGCCTACCTACAATGAGCAGTTCTTC. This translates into CASSLSLGIGPTYNEQFF.

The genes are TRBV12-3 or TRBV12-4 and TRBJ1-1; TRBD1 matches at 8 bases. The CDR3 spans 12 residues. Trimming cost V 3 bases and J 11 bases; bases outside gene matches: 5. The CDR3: CASSFWTGSAFF. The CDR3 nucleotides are TGTGCCAGCAGTTTCTGGACAGGGTCGGCTTTCTTT.

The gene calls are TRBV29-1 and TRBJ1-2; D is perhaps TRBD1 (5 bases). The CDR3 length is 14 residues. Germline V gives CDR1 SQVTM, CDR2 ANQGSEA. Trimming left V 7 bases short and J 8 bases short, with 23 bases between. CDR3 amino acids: CSAGTPPDKEGYTF. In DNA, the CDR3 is TGCAGCGCCGGGACCCCACCGGATAAAGAAGGCTACACCTTC.

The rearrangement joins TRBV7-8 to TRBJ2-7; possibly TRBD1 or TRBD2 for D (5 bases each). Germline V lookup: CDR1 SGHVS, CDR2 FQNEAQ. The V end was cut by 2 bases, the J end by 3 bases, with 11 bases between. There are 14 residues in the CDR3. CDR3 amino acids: CASSLFLGDYEQYF. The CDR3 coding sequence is TGTGCCAGCAGCTTATTCCTGGGGGACTACGAGCAGTACTTC.